A single sample gave rise to the 13 T cell receptor beta chains below, sequenced in a study of blood T cell repertoires in COVID-19 (TCRdb year 2020). The library was made by the immunoSEQ multiplex PCR assay. The table comes from immuneACCESS by way of TCRdb, which keeps in-frame sequences with V and J called. Part of the clones is missing from these tables; in studies checked, under half for an unresolved V gene and the rest for unknown reasons. Within this sample are 180,000 or so clones, with 80% to 85% of them counted one time only. The ten largest make up about an eighth of the sample. Sequenced input: peripheral blood. These TCRs come from a woman older than 75 with COVID-19, enrolled during active disease.

The gene calls are TRBV7-8 and TRBJ2-3; 7 bases match TRBD1. Germline CDR1 reads SGHVS; CDR2 reads FQNEAQ. The CDR3 has 18 residues. The V segment lost 4 bases and the J segment 3 bases; nucleotides outside the gene matches: 16. CDR3 sequence: CASSSIDRAILRTDTQYF. The DNA of the CDR3 is TGTGCCAGCAGCTCCATCGACAGGGCAATATTAAGGACAGATACGCAGTATTTT.

The genes are TRBV6-5 and TRBJ2-2, with a tentative D call TRBD1 (5 bases). From germline, CDR1 is MNHEY and CDR2 SVGAGI. This CDR3 spans 16 amino acids. Trimming left V 3 bases short and J 0 bases short, with 11 bases between. CDR3 amino acids: CASSYGGHANTGELFF. The CDR3 DNA follows: TGTGCCAGCAGTTATGGCGGACACGCGAACACCGGGGAGCTGTTTTTT.

V and J are TRBV16 and TRBJ1-1, with 8 bases lining up with TRBD1. Germline CDR1 is KGHSY and CDR2 is FQNENV. The CDR3 is 17 residues long. Losses at the gene ends were 0 bases for V and 0 bases for J; bases not matched to a gene: 6. The CDR3 DNA is TGTGCCAGCAGCCAATCGGGTCGGACAGGGTTGAACACTGAAGCTTTCTTT. This translates into CASSQSGRTGLNTEAFF.

J is TRBJ2-7 and V is TRBV19; 12 bases match TRBD1. Per the germline V gene, CDR1 is LNHDA and CDR2 is SQIVND (reference sequence). The CDR3 has 14 residues. The V gene end was trimmed by 3 bases and the J gene end by 6 bases; junction bases not matched to a gene: 3. The CDR3 sequence is CASSIGTGGTEQYF. As DNA, the CDR3 is TGTGCCAGTAGTATTGGGACAGGGGGCACCGAGCAGTACTTC.

V and J are TRBV2 and TRBJ2-7, with a tentative D call TRBD1 (5 bases). CDR3 length: 13 residues. CDR1 and CDR2 (germline): SNHLY, FYNNEI. Trimming cost V 4 bases and J 2 bases, with 9 bases left between them. The CDR3 region is CASSGGRAYEQYF. In DNA form, the CDR3 reads TGTGCCAGCAGTGGAGGCAGGGCCTACGAGCAGTACTTC.

In this sample, this clone turned up a few times. V usage is TRBV5-1 and J usage is TRBJ2-2; D is undetermined. V shed 8 bases and J shed 0 bases, with 11 bases lying between them. The CDR3 consists of 14 residues. Germline loops: CDR1 SGHRS, CDR2 YFSETQ. The CDR3 sequence: CASSGISNTGELFF. The CDR3 DNA reads as TGCGCCAGTTCTGGCATTTCGAACACCGGGGAGCTGTTTTTT.

The J gene is TRBJ2-3, the V gene TRBV3-1 (or the pseudogene TRBV3-2); no firm D call. CDR1 is LGHDT, CDR2 YNNKEL, per germline (reference sequence). CDR3 size: 12 residues. Trimming removed 4 bases from V and 10 bases from J, with 12 bases in between. The CDR3 is CASSLGRSAQYF. The CDR3 nucleotides are TGTGCCAGCAGCCTGGGCAGGTCGGCGCAGTATTTT.

The chain links TRBV28 to TRBJ2-1; 13 bases align to TRBD2. After removal of 6 bases from V and 9 bases from J, the junction contained 11 bases not matched to a gene. This CDR3 is built from 16 residues. CDR1 and CDR2 (germline): MDHEN, SYDVKM. The CDR3 loop reads CASSTQRTSGSGEQFF. Here the CDR3 DNA reads TGTGCCAGCAGCACCCAGAGGACTAGCGGGAGTGGTGAGCAGTTCTTC.

In this sample, this clone turned up many times. V is TRBV18 and J is TRBJ2-7; 7 bases fit TRBD2. Germline values: CDR1 KGHSH, CDR2 LQKENI. The CDR3 is 15 amino acids. Unmatched junction bases numbered 5, after V lost 1 base and J lost 2 bases. The CDR3 is CASSPHGGSTYEQYF. The DNA for the CDR3 is TGTGCCAGCTCACCACATGGCGGGAGCACCTACGAGCAGTACTTC.

This clone appeared a few times. In nucleotides, the CDR3 is TGTGCCAGCAGCCTGGGACTAGCGGGGGGGCCGTGGACCGGGGAGCTGTTTTTT. Translated: CASSLGLAGGPWTGELFF. The V call is TRBV3-1 (or the pseudogene TRBV3-2), the J call TRBJ2-2, with 16 nucleotides matching TRBD2. Losses at the gene ends were 4 bases for V and 5 bases for J; bases not matched to a gene: 7. Germline V gene lookup returns CDR1 LGHDT and CDR2 YNNKEL (reference sequence). The CDR3 is made up of 18 amino acids.

J is TRBJ2-1 and V is TRBV12-3 or TRBV12-4; D might be TRBD1 (5 bases). The CDR3 length is 13 residues. V lost 6 bases and J 4 bases, leaving 10 bases between the germline ends. The CDR3 reads CASSPPGYNEQFF. Written as DNA, the CDR3 is TGTGCCAGCAGCCCTCCAGGGTACAATGAGCAGTTCTTC.

J is TRBJ2-7 and V is TRBV11-2; 9 bases line up with TRBD1. In germline, CDR1 is SGHAT, CDR2 FQNNGV. Unmatched junction bases numbered 4, after V lost 6 bases and J lost 4 bases. CDR3 length: 13 residues. The CDR3 nucleotides are TGTGCCAGCAGTCGCGACAGGGGGTACGAGCAGTACTTC. Translation gives CASSRDRGYEQYF.

The chain joins TRBV7-8 to TRBJ1-3, with a tentative D call TRBD1 (5 bases). Germline V gene data show CDR1 as SGHVS and CDR2 as FQNEAQ. Trimming cost V 4 bases and J 0 bases, with 13 bases left between them. CDR3 size: 16 residues. The CDR3 loop is CASSSRDWYSGNTIYF. The DNA of the CDR3 is TGTGCCAGCAGCTCACGGGACTGGTACTCTGGAAACACCATATATTTT.